What follows are 26 T cell receptor beta chains derived from one specimen sequenced in a study of HIV-infected children after antiretroviral therapy interruption (dated by TCRdb to between 2018 and 2020). The sample's treatment or condition label, decoded: PENTA 11 planned treatment interruption arm or continuous ART arm. Library construction relied on 3' RACE. Sequencing took place on an Illumina MiSeq. To correct PCR amplification bias, TCR libraries were generated from RNA with a 3' RACE protocol that used unique molecular identifiers. The public reads were quality trimmed at Q25 with fastp and then assembled into clones with MiXCR by TCRdb, keeping productive beta chains. Under each unique CDR3 protein, matching rows form one entry showing the most common genes and DNA. For this sample the table gives about 15,000 distinct CDR3 sequences, of which approximately 3.6% were detected only once. The top ten clonotypes cover over 4.5% of the sample.

The sample in question was CD45RA+ CD4+ T cells from PBMCs, obtained from a donor given antiretroviral therapy, either interrupted or continuous. Reading the label with the study, this specimen's cell subset or site is: naive CD4+ CD45RA+ CD45RO- T cells. The receptors here all came from a child under 18 with HIV.

This clonotype was detected many times. The chain employs TRBV4-1 and TRBJ1-5; 7 positions agree with TRBD1. The CDR3 sequence is 15 residues long. Germline values: CDR1 MGHRA, CDR2 YSYEKL. Trimming at V came to 2 bases and at J to 5 bases, leaving 6 bases not matched to a gene. The CDR3 DNA reads as TGCGCCAGCAGCCAACTAGACAGGGACTATCAGCCCCAGCATTTT. Translating it yields CASSQLDRDYQPQHF.

The J gene is TRBJ2-7, the V gene TRBV4-1, with D hard to call. This CDR3 has 12 residues. Looked up from germline, CDR1 is MGHRA and CDR2 is YSYEKL. The ends were cut back, 5 bases at V and 5 bases at J, with 10 bases in the middle. Here the CDR3 reads CASSVGTHEQYF. The DNA of the CDR3 is TGCGCCAGCAGCGTGGGCACCCACGAGCAGTACTTC.

Ten or more counts support this clonotype. The chain uses TRBV6-5 and TRBJ2-2; 11 nucleotides agree with TRBD2. V dropped 10 bases and J dropped 5; count of bases not matched to a gene: 9. The germline V gene encodes CDR1 MNHEY and CDR2 SVGAGI. This CDR3 is 15 amino acids long. The CDR3 is CATSRGLAVTGELFF. In nucleotides, the CDR3 is TGTGCCACCTCCAGGGGACTAGCGGTTACCGGGGAGCTGTTTTTT.

This clonotype was counted many times. The rearrangement joins TRBV7-2 to TRBJ2-1; 7 bases are shared with TRBD2. The CDR3 totals 15 residues. Germline assignment: CDR1 SGHTA and CDR2 FQGNSA. V dropped 4 bases and J dropped 5; count of bases not matched to a gene: 8. CDR3 in DNA: TGTGCCAGCAGCTACCCTAGCGGATTCAACAATGAGCAGTTCTTC. Encoded protein: CASSYPSGFNNEQFF.

This clonotype has ten or more counts. This rearrangement joins TRBV7-3 to TRBJ1-6; D remains unclear. V dropped 2 bases and J dropped 7 bases, with 12 bases sitting between them. CDR1 SGHTA and CDR2 FQGTGA come from the germline V gene. The CDR3 covers 15 residues. The CDR3 is CASSLYGIGNSPLHF. CDR3 nucleotides: TGTGCCAGCAGCTTATATGGAATCGGGAATTCACCCCTCCACTTT.

In this sample, this clonotype turned up many times. The J gene is TRBJ2-6, the V gene TRBV7-9; possibly TRBD1 or TRBD2 for D (5 bases each). This CDR3 contains 15 residues. Germline CDR1 and CDR2: SEHNR and FQNEAQ (reference sequence). Trimming stripped 3 bases from V and 2 bases from J, with 8 bases between. The CDR3 coding sequence is TGTGCCAGCAGCTTTCGGGGCACTGGGGCCAACGTCCTGACTTTC. This gives the protein CASSFRGTGANVLTF.

This clonotype qualifies as medium-sized. The chain carries TRBV5-6 and TRBJ2-3; 10 bases match TRBD1. The CDR3 consists of 15 residues. Germline CDR1 SGHDT, CDR2 YYEEEE. J lost 4 bases, V lost 2 bases, and 4 bases had no gene match. CDR3 sequence: CASSLRTGGADTQYF. The CDR3 DNA sequence: TGTGCCAGCAGCTTACGGACAGGGGGGGCAGATACGCAGTATTTT.

Many counts were recorded for this clonotype. This chain links TRBV20-1 with TRBJ1-1; D is possibly TRBD1 (5 bases). This CDR3 is 14 amino acids long. CDR1 is DFQATT, CDR2 SNEGSKA, per germline (reference sequence). V was pared by 2 bases and J by 2 bases, with 12 bases between. This chain's CDR3 is CSARSGVVNTEAFF. In DNA form, the CDR3 reads TGCAGTGCTAGATCGGGGGTAGTAAACACTGAAGCTTTCTTT.

This clonotype was seen ten or more times. The J gene is TRBJ1-1, the V gene TRBV6-1; D is uncertain. Germline loops: CDR1 MNHNS, CDR2 SASEGT. CDR3 length: 14 residues. V lost 7 bases and J lost 0, with 12 bases in between. Written as DNA, the CDR3 is TGTGCCAGCAAAGAGTTCAGCATGAACACTGAAGCTTTCTTT. Amino acid sequence: CASKEFSMNTEAFF.

This clonotype was seen ten or more times. The chain carries TRBV7-9 and TRBJ1-6; D unresolved. The CDR3 consists of 15 residues. Germline assignment: CDR1 SEHNR and CDR2 FQNEAQ (reference sequence). V lost 4 bases, J lost 1 base, and 8 bases lay in between. The CDR3 DNA reads TGTGCCAGCAGCTCCGGTAGTTCCTATAATTCACCCCTCCACTTT. Protein: CASSSGSSYNSPLHF. Together with reference TRBV7-9 and TRBJ1-6, the CDR3 gives the full variable domain: DTGVSQNPRHKITKRGQNVTFRCDPISEHNRLYWYRQTLGQGPEFLTYFQNEAQLEKSRLLSDRFSAERPKGSFSTLEIQRTEQGDSAMYLCASSSGSSYNSPLHFGNGTRLTVT.

At least ten counts were recorded for this clonotype. The rearrangement links TRBV20-1 to TRBJ2-1; 7 nucleotides line up with TRBD1. Germline V gene sequence: CDR1 DFQATT, CDR2 SNEGSKA (reference sequence). V was pared by 5 bases and J by 9 bases, with 4 bases of the junction left unmatched. This CDR3 region has 11 residues. The DNA for the CDR3 is TGCAGTGCTCAACAGGGGAGTGAGCAGTTCTTC. It translates to CSAQQGSEQFF.

The table lists this clonotype with many counts. The chain uses TRBV4-1 and TRBJ1-1; D call uncertain. Germline V gene sequence: CDR1 MGHRA, CDR2 YSYEKL. V shed 0 bases and J shed 8 bases, with 10 bases lying between them. CDR3 length: 13 residues. The CDR3: CASSQEPRVEAFF. As DNA, the CDR3 is TGCGCCAGCAGCCAAGAACCCAGAGTAGAAGCTTTCTTT.

In its sample, this clonotype was seen many times. The rearrangement links TRBV2 to TRBJ2-3, with TRBD2 matching over 9 bases. V dropped 1 base and J dropped 2; count of bases not matched to a gene: 7. In germline, CDR1 is SNHLY, CDR2 FYNNEI. The CDR3 is 17 amino acids. CDR3 loop: CASSEVTLAGDTDTQYF. The CDR3 nucleotides read TGTGCCAGCAGTGAAGTCACACTAGCGGGCGACACAGATACGCAGTATTTT.

This clonotype was recorded a few times. The V gene is TRBV7-3, the J gene TRBJ2-2, with a weak D call TRBD1 (6 bases). Germline-derived CDR1 and CDR2 are SGHTA and FQGTGA. The CDR3 contains 16 residues. The V gene lost 4 bases and the J gene lost 1 base, with 13 bases spanning the gap. The CDR3 region is CASSSTGHLNTGELFF. The CDR3 bases are TGTGCCAGCAGCTCAACGGGACATTTGAACACCGGGGAGCTGTTTTTT.

This clonotype has a handful of counts. The chain combines TRBV6-5 with TRBJ2-3; 15 bases map to TRBD2. V trimming: 0 bases; J trimming: 4 bases; junction bases outside the gene matches: 11. Germline V gene sequence: CDR1 MNHEY, CDR2 SVGAGI. This CDR3 is built from 20 residues. In DNA form, the CDR3 reads TGTGCCAGCAGTTACTCAAACGCGGGACTAGCGGGGGGAGCCCCAGATACGCAGTATTTT. This gives the protein CASSYSNAGLAGGAPDTQYF.

This clonotype occurred many times. The V call is TRBV4-1, the J call TRBJ1-1, with D maybe TRBD1 (5 bases). Germline CDR1 and CDR2: MGHRA and YSYEKL. This CDR3 region has 16 residues. Deletions cut 3 bases from V and 1 base from J, with 15 bases between. CDR3 residues: CASSHRGGTENTEAFF. In DNA, the CDR3 is TGCGCCAGCAGCCACCGGGGGGGGACCGAGAACACTGAAGCTTTCTTT.

This clonotype is termed medium-sized. This sequence joins TRBV7-2 and TRBJ1-2; the match to TRBD1 covers 11 bases. The CDR3 contains 15 residues. Germline-derived CDR1 and CDR2 are SGHTA and FQGNSA. The V gene end was trimmed by 5 bases and the J gene end by 0 bases; junction bases not matched to a gene: 2. The CDR3 spells CASSPDRGPNYGYTF. For the CDR3, the DNA is TGTGCCAGCAGCCCGGACAGGGGGCCTAACTATGGCTACACCTTC. The complete variable domain, with remaining parts taken from reference TRBV7-2 and TRBJ1-2, reads GAGVSQSPSNKVTEKGKDVELRCDPISGHTALYWYRQSLGQGLEFLIYFQGNSAPDKSGLPSDRFSAERTGGSVSTLTIQRTQQEDSAVYLCASSPDRGPNYGYTFGSGTRLTVV.

This clonotype has ten or more counts. The V call is TRBV18, the J call TRBJ2-5; D might be TRBD1 (6 bases). V lost 3 bases and J 2 bases, leaving 13 bases between the germline ends. The CDR3 extends over 15 amino acids. In germline, CDR1 is KGHSH, CDR2 LQKENI. The CDR3 sequence: CASSPPTGPQETQYF. The DNA of the CDR3 is TGTGCCAGCTCACCGCCGACAGGACCTCAAGAGACCCAGTACTTC.

J is TRBJ2-7 and V is TRBV24-1, with D possibly matching TRBD2 (5 bases). Germline CDR1 is KGHDR and CDR2 is SFDVKD. With 3 bases removed from V and 6 bases from J, the gap between germline ends came to 14 bases. The CDR3 contains 14 residues. In DNA form, the CDR3 reads TGTGCCACCAGTGATCCCGTGACTAACTCCGAGCAGTACTTC. Translation gives CATSDPVTNSEQYF.

This clonotype has a count of ten or more. The J gene is TRBJ1-4, the V gene TRBV19; tentative D call: TRBD1 (5 bases). Trimming shortened V by 2 bases and J by 0 bases, and 10 bases separated the two germline ends. The CDR3 has 16 residues. Germline V CDR1 and CDR2: LNHDA, SQIVND (reference sequence). CDR3 sequence: CASSIRGGATNEKLFF. The CDR3 nucleotides read TGTGCCAGTAGTATACGGGGCGGTGCAACTAATGAAAAACTGTTTTTT. The full variable domain, rest sourced from reference TRBV19 and TRBJ1-4, is DGGITQSPKYLFRKEGQNVTLSCEQNLNHDAMYWYRQDPGQGLRLIYYSQIVNDFQKGDIAEGYSVSREKKESFPLTVTSAQKNPTAFYLCASSIRGGATNEKLFFGSGTQLSVL.

This clonotype has more than one count but fewer than ten. The V gene is TRBV20-1, the J gene TRBJ2-1; 8 nucleotides line up with TRBD1. Trimming at V came to 1 base and at J to 2 bases, leaving 4 bases not matched to a gene. There are 15 residues in the CDR3. The germline V gene has CDR1 DFQATT and CDR2 SNEGSKA (reference sequence). CDR3 in amino acids: CSARGPGQAYNEQFF. The CDR3 region has the DNA TGCAGTGCTAGAGGTCCGGGACAGGCCTACAATGAGCAGTTCTTC.

This clonotype is medium-sized. V usage is TRBV6-5 and J usage is TRBJ2-1; D gene ambiguous. From germline, CDR1 is MNHEY and CDR2 SVGAGI. This CDR3 region has 11 residues. V was pared by 1 base and J by 9 bases, with 4 bases between. The CDR3, as DNA: TGTGCCAGCAGTTACTTCGGTGAGCAGTTCTTC. Translation gives CASSYFGEQFF.

This clonotype has at least ten counts. The CDR3 spells CASSDFGGPGTF. In DNA form, the CDR3 reads TGTGCCAGCAGTGATTTTGGAGGCCCGGGGACCTTC. The chain has TRBV2 and TRBJ1-2, with D unclear. This CDR3 is built from 12 residues. Per the germline V gene, CDR1 is SNHLY and CDR2 is FYNNEI. Trimming cost V 3 bases and J 14 bases, with 16 bases left between them.

By sample fraction, this clonotype is large. V gene TRBV5-1 combines with J gene TRBJ2-1, with D tentatively TRBD1 (5 bases). V lost 0 bases and J 4 bases, leaving 8 bases between the germline ends. CDR1 and CDR2 (germline): SGHRS, YFSETQ. This CDR3 is built from 14 residues. CDR3 amino acids: CASSLEQGYNEQFF. CDR3 nucleotides: TGCGCCAGCAGCTTGGAGCAGGGATACAATGAGCAGTTCTTC.

This clonotype was counted many times. The gene calls are TRBV29-1 and TRBJ2-3; a weak D match, TRBD2 (6 bases). Germline CDR1 is SQVTM and CDR2 is ANQGSEA. This CDR3 has 17 amino acids. V lost 0 bases and J 3 bases, leaving 19 bases between the germline ends. The CDR3 is CSVEDLQWRVRTDTQYF. The CDR3 nucleotides are TGCAGCGTTGAAGATCTTCAATGGAGGGTCCGGACAGATACGCAGTATTTT.

This clonotype has a count of ten or more. The chain links TRBV5-1 to TRBJ2-2, with TRBD1 as a possible D gene (7 bases). This CDR3 spans 14 amino acids. Germline V gene sequence: CDR1 SGHRS, CDR2 YFSETQ. Trimming took off 3 bases at V and 4 bases at J, with 10 bases between the two ends. The CDR3 here is CASSSQGGTGELFF. CDR3 coding DNA: TGCGCCAGCAGCTCGCAGGGGGGCACCGGGGAGCTGTTTTTT.